This TCR beta chain was obtained from a study of T-cell memory formation after mild COVID-19. V was cut by 1 base and J by 9 bases, with 7 bases left in between. This CDR3 is built from 13 residues. Germline V gives CDR1 LGHNA, CDR2 YNFKEQ. TCRdb reprocessed the 5' RACE reads via MiXCR and lists one record per CDR3 protein. The repertoire has about 600,000 distinct CDR3 sequences, less than 25% of them found once; the top ten carry 8.4%. Notes on this clonotype: Antigen specificity is unknown.

Study observations and caveats: Day 15 to 85 contractors were CD4/CD8 balanced; later expanders leaned CD4+. Prior to infection, memory already included some responding clones, suggesting cross-reactive memory joined.

This TCR derives from an adult woman who had mild COVID-19 (a few samples of this study predate the infection). Cell type and time point are not known. The sequencing sample was made of PBMCs or a T cell subset sorted from them (not recorded which). This chain connects TRBV4-2 to TRBJ1-6, with unresolved D. CDR3 bases: TGTGCCAGCAGCCAAGTGGAGGGTTCACCCCTCCACTTT. Amino acid sequence: CASSQVEGSPLHF.